This is a list of T cell receptor beta chains from one sample in a study of a mutant IDH1 vaccine in newly diagnosed glioma. For these receptors, no antigen is known. Some clones are missing from TCRdb's copy, which holds only in-frame ones; the method was immunoSEQ multiplex PCR. This repertoire shows about 62,000 clones, over 80% found once; its top ten account for under 4.5%. Here the sequenced sample was PBMCs, taken from a glioma patient whose treatment included an IDH1 peptide vaccine. All receptors derive from a young man with glioma. The CDR3 runs from the conserved cysteine through the conserved F or W. D genes are given only for firm matches. Not all rows give a size; the values are once, few, many and, for expanded clones, a class.

J | D | size | V | CDR3 | DNA
TRBJ2-5 | - | few | TRBV2 | CASAGFRETQYF | TGTGCCAGCGCAGGGTTCCGGGAGACCCAGTACTTC
TRBJ1-5 | - | few | TRBV5-1 | CASSLVRGRDQPQHF | TGCGCCAGCAGCTTGGTCAGGGGCAGGGATCAGCCCCAGCATTTT
TRBJ2-3 | - | - | TRBV25-1 | CASSKFTGDTQYF | TGTGCCAGCAGTAAATTCACTGGAGATACGCAGTATTTT
TRBJ2-4 | - | - | TRBV7-9 | CASSLGGNLAKNIQYF | TGTGCCAGCAGCTTAGGTGGCAATCTAGCCAAAAACATTCAGTACTTC
TRBJ1-3 | - | - | TRBV6-4 | CASSVEVGDGNTIYF | TGTGCCAGCAGTGTGGAGGTGGGGGACGGAAACACCATATATTTT
TRBJ1-6 | - | - | TRBV5-5 | CASSRAPDNSPLHF | TGTGCCAGCAGCAGGGCGCCTGACAATTCACCCCTCCACTTT
TRBJ2-1 | - | - | TRBV9 | CASSVETLNEQFF | TGTGCCAGCAGCGTAGAAACTCTCAATGAGCAGTTCTTC
TRBJ1-1 | - | - | TRBV5-1 | CASSEHETRGYMNTEAFF | TGCGCCAGCAGCGAACATGAGACAAGGGGCTACATGAACACTGAAGCTTTCTTT
TRBJ1-5 | - | - | TRBV2 | CASSVRSWGSNQPQHF | TGTGCCAGCAGTGTCAGGAGCTGGGGAAGCAATCAGCCCCAGCATTTT
TRBJ1-6 | - | - | TRBV2 | CASSDESSYNSPLHF | TGTGCCAGCAGTGATGAGAGCTCCTATAATTCACCCCTCCACTTT
TRBJ2-7 | TRBD1 | - | TRBV6-5 | CASSHRDRDLMEQYF | TGTGCCAGCAGTCACCGGGACAGGGACCTAATGGAGCAGTACTTC
TRBJ1-6 | - | - | TRBV9 | CASSVGSSYNSPLHF | TGTGCCAGCAGCGTAGGGAGCTCCTATAATTCACCCCTCCACTTT
TRBJ2-7 | TRBD2 | once | TRBV7-2 | CASSTGLAGLFSYEQYF | TGTGCCAGCAGCACGGGACTAGCGGGACTATTCTCCTACGAGCAGTACTTC
TRBJ1-5 | - | - | TRBV7-9 | CASSLMAAGREYSQHF | TGTGCCAGCAGCTTAATGGCGGCCGGGAGGGAATATTCCCAGCATTTT
TRBJ2-3 | TRBD1 | - | TRBV9 | CASSRGQINTDTQYF | TGTGCCAGCAGCAGGGGACAGATCAACACAGATACGCAGTATTTT
TRBJ1-1 | - | few | TRBV7-6 | CASSISSPGRNTEAFF | TGTGCCAGCAGCATCAGCAGTCCAGGGCGGAACACTGAAGCTTTCTTT
TRBJ1-2 | - | - | TRBV11-2 | CASSLVWGKRYGYTF | TGTGCCAGCAGCTTAGTGTGGGGAAAGCGCTATGGCTACACCTTC
TRBJ1-3 | - | - | TRBV5-6 | CASSLVPSSGNTIYF | TGTGCCAGCAGCTTGGTTCCAAGCTCTGGAAACACCATATATTTT
TRBJ2-5 | TRBD2 | - | TRBV7-9 | CASSLAGGPRLQETQYF | TGTGCCAGCAGCTTGGCGGGGGGCCCGCGCCTTCAAGAGACCCAGTACTTC
TRBJ2-1 | - | - | TRBV9 | CASSEDRGGLRGEQFF | TGTGCCAGCAGCGAGGATCGCGGGGGCCTCCGGGGTGAGCAGTTCTTC
TRBJ1-5 | - | - | TRBV27 | CASSPGQGGQPQHF | TGTGCCAGCAGTCCCGGTCAGGGTGGACAGCCCCAGCATTTT
TRBJ2-5 | TRBD2 | - | TRBV10-3 | CATTSRGGDETQYF | TGTGCCACCACTTCGCGGGGGGGCGATGAGACCCAGTACTTC
TRBJ1-3 | - | - | TRBV7-9 | CASSLALRGNTIYF | TGTGCCAGCAGCTTAGCCTTGCGTGGAAACACCATATATTTT
TRBJ2-1 | - | - | TRBV18 | CASSFLQAGSSYNEQFF | TGTGCCAGCTCATTCCTACAGGCTGGGAGCTCCTACAATGAGCAGTTCTTC
TRBJ2-2 | - | - | TRBV7-6 | CASSNTRLTGELFF | TGTGCCAGCAGCAATACGAGGTTAACCGGGGAGCTGTTTTTT
TRBJ2-3 | - | few | TRBV29-1 | CSVDRRRSTDTQYF | TGCAGCGTTGATAGGAGGAGGAGCACAGATACGCAGTATTTT
TRBJ1-1 | - | few | TRBV5-8 | CASSLDRVATEAFF | TGTGCCAGCAGCTTGGACAGGGTTGCTACTGAAGCTTTCTTT
TRBJ2-7 | - | - | TRBV11-3 | CASSLEGVSEQYF | TGTGCCAGCAGCTTAGAGGGCGTCAGCGAGCAGTACTTC
TRBJ1-2 | - | - | TRBV2 | CASRGDGRGYTF | TGTGCCAGCAGGGGGGACGGCCGTGGGTACACCTTC
TRBJ1-3 | - | - | TRBV7-9 | CATRAVAGNTIYF | TGTGCCACCAGGGCGGTTGCCGGAAACACCATATATTTT
TRBJ1-2 | TRBD1 | - | TRBV4-1 | CASSQTEQGAYGYTF | TGCGCCAGCAGCCAGACGGAGCAGGGGGCTTATGGCTACACCTTC
TRBJ1-5 | - | - | TRBV7-2 | CAGSLLGTRNQPQHF | TGTGCCGGCAGCTTACTTGGAACTCGCAATCAGCCCCAGCATTTT
TRBJ2-2 | - | - | TRBV30 | CAWRTVGELFF | TGTGCCTGGAGGACTGTCGGGGAGCTGTTTTTT
TRBJ2-7 | - | - | TRBV6-6 | CASSVTELYEQYF | TGTGCCAGCAGTGTGACAGAGCTCTACGAGCAGTACTTC
TRBJ2-5 | - | - | TRBV11-2 | CASSWRGRRETQYF | TGTGCCAGCAGCTGGCGGGGACGCCGAGAGACCCAGTACTTC
TRBJ2-3 | - | - | TRBV14 | CASSQAWIASTDTQYF | TGTGCCAGCAGCCAAGCATGGATTGCTAGCACAGATACGCAGTATTTT
TRBJ2-5 | TRBD1 | - | TRBV5-5 | CASSFVRDRVETQYF | TGTGCCAGCAGCTTTGTCCGGGACAGGGTTGAGACCCAGTACTTC
TRBJ2-2 | TRBD1 | once | TRBV30 | CAWSQGAGELFF | TGTGCCTGGAGTCAGGGGGCCGGGGAGCTGTTTTTT
TRBJ1-4 | - | - | TRBV27 | CASSPPRTVNEKLFF | TGTGCCAGCAGTCCACCGCGGACAGTAAATGAAAAACTGTTTTTT
TRBJ2-1 | TRBD1 | - | TRBV9 | CASSPWTGADNEQFF | TGTGCCAGCAGCCCGTGGACAGGGGCGGACAATGAGCAGTTCTTC
TRBJ2-6 | TRBD1 | - | TRBV27 | CASSSWTGGVGANVLTF | TGTGCCAGCAGTTCTTGGACAGGGGGCGTAGGGGCCAACGTCCTGACTTTC
TRBJ1-5 | - | few | TRBV28 | CASSFVSGMQPQHF | TGTGCCAGCAGTTTCGTTAGTGGCATGCAGCCCCAGCATTTT
TRBJ2-5 | - | once | TRBV4-1 | CASSQESARPAVETQYF | TGCGCCAGCAGCCAAGAATCGGCCAGGCCGGCGGTGGAGACCCAGTACTTC
TRBJ2-2 | - | - | TRBV4-1 | CASSPRTVDTGELFF | TGCGCCAGCAGCCCTCGGACTGTAGACACCGGGGAGCTGTTTTTT
TRBJ1-2 | - | - | TRBV5-1 | CASSLAAAGNYGYTF | TGCGCCAGCAGCTTGGCCGCTGCAGGAAACTATGGCTACACCTTC
TRBJ2-2 | - | - | TRBV30 | CAWRESWGRTGELFF | TGTGCCTGGAGAGAAAGTTGGGGTCGGACCGGGGAGCTGTTTTTT
TRBJ1-4 | TRBD1 | - | TRBV2 | CASRIRDRNEKLFF | TGTGCCAGCAGGATCCGGGACAGAAATGAAAAACTGTTTTTT
TRBJ2-7 | - | - | TRBV29-1 | CSAHVSSYEQYF | TGCAGCGCTCATGTTAGCTCCTACGAGCAGTACTTC
TRBJ2-5 | - | - | TRBV9 | CASSTPATGGETQYF | TGTGCCAGCAGTACACCAGCGACCGGAGGGGAGACCCAGTACTTC
TRBJ2-3 | TRBD2 | - | TRBV5-1 | CASSTAGRGGTDTQYF | TGCGCCAGCAGCACCGCAGGGCGGGGGGGCACAGATACGCAGTATTTT
TRBJ2-1 | TRBD2 | - | TRBV9 | CASSVGTSGGVEQFF | TGTGCCAGCAGCGTAGGGACTAGCGGGGGGGTGGAGCAGTTCTTC
TRBJ1-3 | - | - | TRBV29-1 | CSASLQSSGNTIYF | TGCAGCGCTAGCCTACAGAGCTCTGGAAACACCATATATTTT
TRBJ2-1 | - | - | TRBV5-4 | CASSGGRGNNEQFF | TGTGCCAGCAGCGGCGGGCGGGGCAACAATGAGCAGTTCTTC
TRBJ2-7 | - | - | TRBV28 | CASSLNQQGPYEQYF | TGTGCCAGCAGTTTAAACCAGCAGGGGCCCTACGAGCAGTACTTC
TRBJ2-5 | TRBD2 | - | TRBV27 | CASSFLAGEETQYF | TGTGCCAGCAGTTTCCTAGCGGGGGAAGAGACCCAGTACTTC